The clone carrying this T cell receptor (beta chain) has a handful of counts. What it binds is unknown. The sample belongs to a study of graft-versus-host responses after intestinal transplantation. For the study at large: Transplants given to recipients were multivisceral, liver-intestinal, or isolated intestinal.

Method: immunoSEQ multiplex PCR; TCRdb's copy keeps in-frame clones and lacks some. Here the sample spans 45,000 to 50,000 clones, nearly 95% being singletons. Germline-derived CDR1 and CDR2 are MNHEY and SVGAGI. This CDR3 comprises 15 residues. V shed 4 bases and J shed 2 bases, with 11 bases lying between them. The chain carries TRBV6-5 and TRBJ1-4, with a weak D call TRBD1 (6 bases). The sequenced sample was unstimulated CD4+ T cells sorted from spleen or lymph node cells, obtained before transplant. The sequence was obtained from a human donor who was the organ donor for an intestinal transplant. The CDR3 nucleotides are TGTGCCAGCAGTTTTAAGGGGGGCACTAATGAAAAACTGTTTTTT. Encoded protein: CASSFKGGTNEKLFF.